This T cell receptor (beta chain) was sequenced during a study of cytomegalovirus exposure and HLA in healthy donors. Germline-derived CDR1 and CDR2 are SGHDT and YYEEEE. The CDR3 loop spans 12 amino acids. Trimming took 4 bases from V and 4 from J, leaving 8 bases between them. Clones were read by immunoSEQ multiplex PCR, and TCRdb kept only the in-frame ones, dropping some. Seen here are some 130,000 clones, roughly 89% observed once, and the top ten hold approximately 1.2%. Donors were drawn from the 120-subject validation cohort, separate from the roughly 700-subject first cohort. The chain combines TRBV5-6 with TRBJ1-2; D gene unclear. The source is a woman under 30 in good health and CMV-seronegative. Sample: PBMCs. The CDR3: CASSDRSYGYTF. The CDR3 region has the DNA TGTGCCAGCAGCGATCGCAGCTATGGCTACACCTTC.